A single sample gave rise to the 10 T cell receptor beta chains below, sequenced in a study of blood T cells in healthy people across ages. Alongside a J-beta primer mix, a sample-barcoded 5' primer served in a second PCR lasting about 7 to 11 cycles. TCRdb reprocessed the 5' RACE reads via MiXCR and lists one record per CDR3 protein. The data contain about 1,400,000 distinct CDR3 sequences, around 42% of them singletons. The sample comprised blood. These receptors all come from a woman younger than 30 in good health.

This sequence joins TRBV30 and TRBJ2-3; TRBD2 is a possible D gene (5 bases). Germline V lookup: CDR1 GTSNPN, CDR2 SVGIG (reference sequence). Between the trimmed V and J ends, which lost 5 bases and 0 bases, there was a span of 6 bases. This CDR3 spans 12 amino acids. CDR3 in DNA: TGTGCCTGGGGCGGGAGCACAGATACGCAGTATTTT. This codes for CAWGGSTDTQYF.

The chain joins TRBV3-1 to TRBJ1-1; 7 nucleotides align to TRBD1. The V segment lost 3 bases and the J segment 6 bases; nucleotides outside the gene matches: 22. CDR3 length: 19 residues. The V gene's germline CDR1 is LGHDT and CDR2 YNNKEL (reference sequence). In nucleotides, the CDR3 is TGTGCCAGCAGCCACTACATGGTAAGAGGCGGGACAGCGGTCCCTGAAGCTTTCTTT. As protein: CASSHYMVRGGTAVPEAFF.

DNA for the CDR3: TGTGCCAGCAGAGCGGGACAGCACTACGGGCAGTACTTC. This sequence encodes CASRAGQHYGQYF. The V and J genes are TRBV6-1 and TRBJ2-4; tentatively, D is TRBD1 or TRBD2 (7 bases each). Germline-derived CDR1 and CDR2 are MNHNS and SASEGT. Between the trimmed V and J ends, which lost 6 bases and 13 bases, there was a span of 19 bases. The CDR3 is 13 residues long.

This chain joins TRBV14 and TRBJ2-1; 7 bases agree with TRBD2. CDR3 length equals 16 residues. V lost 4 bases to trimming and J lost 5 bases; unmatched junction nucleotides: 11. The germline V gene has CDR1 SGHDN and CDR2 FVKESK. CDR3 region: CASSLGLGWSHNEQFF. Here the CDR3 DNA reads TGTGCCAGCAGCCTCGGACTAGGATGGTCGCACAATGAGCAGTTCTTC.

This clonotype has a handful of counts. This chain connects TRBV7-9 to TRBJ2-3; 8 bases agree with TRBD2. V lost 4 bases to trimming and J lost 3 bases; unmatched junction nucleotides: 12. CDR1 SEHNR and CDR2 FQNEAQ come from the germline V gene (reference sequence). There are 17 residues in the CDR3. The CDR3 is CASSSLHSGNATDTQYF. DNA for the CDR3: TGTGCCAGCAGCTCCCTACATAGCGGGAATGCGACAGATACGCAGTATTTT.

This clonotype was detected a few times. The chain recombines TRBV6-1 with TRBJ2-7; D may correspond to TRBD1 or TRBD2 (5 bases each). The length of the CDR3 is 15 residues. Germline loops: CDR1 MNHNS, CDR2 SASEGT. The V end lost 0 bases, the J end lost 5 bases, and 14 bases lay between the germline ends. CDR3 coding DNA: TGTGCCAGCAGTGAAGCACCGGCAGGGCGGGACGAGCAGTACTTC. Translating it yields CASSEAPAGRDEQYF.

J is TRBJ2-1 and V is TRBV25-1, with 7 bases aligning to TRBD2. Germline V gene lookup returns CDR1 MGHDK and CDR2 SYGVNS. The CDR3 runs to 17 residues. The V gene end was trimmed by 0 bases and the J gene end by 6 bases; junction bases not matched to a gene: 11. CDR3 sequence: CASSEYWTSKSGNEQFF. The CDR3 nucleotides read TGTGCCAGCAGTGAATATTGGACTAGTAAGAGTGGCAATGAGCAGTTCTTC.

This chain connects TRBV20-1 to TRBJ1-4; D possibly corresponds to TRBD1 (5 bases). Germline V lookup: CDR1 DFQATT, CDR2 SNEGSKA (reference sequence). The CDR3 has 14 residues. V lost 6 bases and J 2 bases, leaving 13 bases between the germline ends. CDR3 in amino acids: CSAEGRGTNEKLFF. The CDR3 DNA is TGCAGTGCCGAGGGGCGGGGCACTAATGAAAAACTGTTTTTT.

This clonotype has just a few counts. This chain uses TRBV7-9 with TRBJ2-7; tentative D call: TRBD1 (5 bases). V lost 1 base, J lost 5 bases, and 12 bases lay in between. Germline V lookup: CDR1 SEHNR, CDR2 FQNEAQ (reference sequence). The CDR3 sequence is 14 residues long. The CDR3 nucleotides are TGTGCCAGCAGCTTAGAGGCAGGGTGGAACGAGCAGTACTTC. Residues: CASSLEAGWNEQYF.

The chain recombines TRBV12-3 or TRBV12-4 with TRBJ1-2; 7 positions agree with TRBD1. This CDR3 spans 15 amino acids. Losses at the gene ends were 5 bases for V and 7 bases for J; bases not matched to a gene: 13. The CDR3 is CASSPNDREGSGYTF. In DNA form, the CDR3 reads TGTGCCAGCAGTCCGAACGACAGGGAGGGGTCTGGCTACACCTTC.